These 6 T cell receptor beta chains share one sample of origin, sequenced in a study of blood T cells in healthy people across ages. Primers used in a second PCR of roughly 7 to 11 cycles were a sample-barcoded 5' primer and a J-beta primer mix. TCRdb reprocessed the 5' RACE reads with MiXCR, giving one entry per CDR3 protein. The sample holds hundreds of thousands of distinct CDR3 sequences, 20% to 25% seen once. Sequencing was carried out using blood. The receptor source for this set is a man between 65 and 85 years old in good health.

This sequence joins TRBV7-2 and TRBJ1-2, with TRBD1 matching over 7 bases. Germline V gives CDR1 SGHTA, CDR2 FQGNSA. With 1 base clipped from V and 4 bases from J, the junction kept 9 bases outside the gene matches. The CDR3 is 16 residues long. The CDR3 region is CASSLGGPGQSYGYTF. CDR3 sequence (DNA): TGTGCCAGCAGCTTAGGGGGCCCGGGACAGAGCTATGGCTACACCTTC. Full variable domain (remainder filled in from reference TRBV7-2 and TRBJ1-2): GAGVSQSPSNKVTEKGKDVELRCDPISGHTALYWYRQSLGQGLEFLIYFQGNSAPDKSGLPSDRFSAERTGGSVSTLTIQRTQQEDSAVYLCASSLGGPGQSYGYTFGSGTRLTVV.

V usage is TRBV6-2 or TRBV6-3 and J usage is TRBJ1-2, with D unresolved. Germline CDR1 is MNHEY and CDR2 is SVGEGT. The CDR3 runs to 14 residues. V dropped 4 bases and J dropped 4 bases, with 13 bases sitting between them. CDR3 coding DNA: TGTGCCAGCAGTTCCCAGATGACGGGCTATGGCTACACCTTC. This translates into CASSSQMTGYGYTF.

The sample holds a few counts of this clonotype. This chain connects TRBV6-5 to TRBJ2-7; D remains unclear. This CDR3 region has 12 residues. V lost 6 bases and J 6 bases, leaving 12 bases between the germline ends. Germline V gives CDR1 MNHEY, CDR2 SVGAGI. In nucleotides, the CDR3 is TGTGCCAGCAGCCGTACACGGAGCGAGCAGTACTTC. The encoded protein is CASSRTRSEQYF.

The chain couples TRBV4-1 to TRBJ1-5; a weak D match, TRBD1 (5 bases). V was cut by 2 bases and J by 10 bases, with 12 bases left in between. Germline values: CDR1 MGHRA, CDR2 YSYEKL. CDR3 size: 13 residues. CDR3 sequence reads: CASSQLTVDPQHF. The CDR3 DNA sequence: TGCGCCAGCAGCCAATTGACAGTAGATCCCCAGCATTTT.

The CDR3 protein is CASSPQSNRAYGYTF. In DNA form, the CDR3 reads TGTGCCAGCAGTCCCCAATCTAACAGGGCCTATGGCTACACCTTC. The gene calls are TRBV28 and TRBJ1-2; tentative D call: TRBD1 (6 bases). V lost 5 bases to trimming and J lost 4 bases, with 17 bases between them. The CDR3 runs to 15 residues. CDR1 is MDHEN, CDR2 SYDVKM, per germline.

The rearrangement uses TRBV20-1 and TRBJ1-6; 7 bases map to TRBD1. V dropped 6 bases and J dropped 10; count of bases not matched to a gene: 15. The CDR3 is 15 amino acids. Germline loops: CDR1 DFQATT, CDR2 SNEGSKA (reference sequence). The CDR3 DNA reads TGCAGTGCCAGAAGCGGGGGACAGAAACTCTCACCCCTCCACTTT. It is translated as CSARSGGQKLSPLHF.